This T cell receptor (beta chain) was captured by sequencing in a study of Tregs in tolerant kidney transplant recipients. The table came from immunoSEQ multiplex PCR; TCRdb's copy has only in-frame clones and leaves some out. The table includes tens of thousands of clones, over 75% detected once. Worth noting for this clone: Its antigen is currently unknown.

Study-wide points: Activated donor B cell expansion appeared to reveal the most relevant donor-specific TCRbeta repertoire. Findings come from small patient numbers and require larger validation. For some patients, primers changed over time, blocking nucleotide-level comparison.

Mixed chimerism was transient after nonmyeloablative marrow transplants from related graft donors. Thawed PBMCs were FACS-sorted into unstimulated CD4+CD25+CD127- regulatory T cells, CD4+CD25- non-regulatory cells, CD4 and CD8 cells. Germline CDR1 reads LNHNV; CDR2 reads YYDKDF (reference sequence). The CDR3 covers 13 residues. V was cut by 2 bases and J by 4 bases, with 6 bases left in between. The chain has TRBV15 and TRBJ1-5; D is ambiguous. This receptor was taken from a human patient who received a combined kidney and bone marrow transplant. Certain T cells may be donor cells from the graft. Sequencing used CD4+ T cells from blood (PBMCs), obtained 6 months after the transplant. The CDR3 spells CATSRQKNQPQHF. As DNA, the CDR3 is TGTGCCACCAGCAGACAAAAAAATCAGCCCCAGCATTTT.